One and the same sample provided the 5 T cell receptor beta chains below, sequenced in a study of blood T cell repertoires in COVID-19. Some clones are missing from TCRdb's copy, which holds only in-frame ones; the method was immunoSEQ multiplex PCR. The sample has over 150,000 clones, roughly 80% seen once. Sequencing input: peripheral blood. These receptors were collected from a woman in her sixties or seventies with COVID-19, enrolled during active disease.

The chain uses TRBV25-1 and TRBJ1-1; D is uncertain. Deletions cut 5 bases from V and 1 base from J, with 5 bases between. Germline V gene sequence: CDR1 MGHDK, CDR2 SYGVNS. CDR3 length: 12 amino acids. In DNA form, the CDR3 reads TGTGCCAGCAGTACCAGGAACACTGAAGCTTTCTTT. Protein sequence: CASSTRNTEAFF.

V is TRBV20-1 and J is TRBJ1-2; 8 nucleotides match TRBD1. CDR1 is DFQATT and CDR2 is SNEGSKA in the germline V gene (reference sequence). The trim removed 5 bases at V and 8 bases at J, leaving 4 bases unmatched. The CDR3 is made up of 11 amino acids. The CDR3 DNA sequence: TGCAGTGCTGACAGGGGTGGGGGCTACACCTTC. Translation gives CSADRGGGYTF.

This clone appeared once. This rearrangement joins TRBV19 to TRBJ1-2; perhaps TRBD1 as D (6 bases). Germline CDR1 LNHDA, CDR2 SQIVND (reference sequence). The V end lost 3 bases, the J end lost 3 bases, and 11 bases lay between the germline ends. The CDR3 spans 14 residues. CDR3 in amino acids: CASSINKGDYGYTF. The CDR3 DNA reads as TGTGCCAGTAGTATTAATAAGGGGGACTATGGCTACACCTTC.

The chain uses TRBV6-2 or TRBV6-3 and TRBJ2-1; 7 bases match TRBD2. V lost 5 bases, J lost 1 base, and 8 bases stayed unmatched. The CDR3 runs 16 residues. Germline loops: CDR1 MNHEY, CDR2 SVGEGT. CDR3 sequence: CASSTRLAGSYNEQFF. The CDR3 DNA follows: TGTGCCAGCAGTACAAGACTAGCCGGGTCCTACAATGAGCAGTTCTTC.

The J gene is TRBJ1-1, the V gene TRBV27; D remains ambiguous. Germline V gene data show CDR1 as MNHEY and CDR2 as SMNVEV (reference sequence). The CDR3 is made up of 13 amino acids. The V end lost 6 bases, the J end lost 3 bases, and 11 bases lay between the germline ends. CDR3 protein: CASRLWWDTEAFF. CDR3 DNA: TGTGCCAGCAGACTATGGTGGGACACTGAAGCTTTCTTT.